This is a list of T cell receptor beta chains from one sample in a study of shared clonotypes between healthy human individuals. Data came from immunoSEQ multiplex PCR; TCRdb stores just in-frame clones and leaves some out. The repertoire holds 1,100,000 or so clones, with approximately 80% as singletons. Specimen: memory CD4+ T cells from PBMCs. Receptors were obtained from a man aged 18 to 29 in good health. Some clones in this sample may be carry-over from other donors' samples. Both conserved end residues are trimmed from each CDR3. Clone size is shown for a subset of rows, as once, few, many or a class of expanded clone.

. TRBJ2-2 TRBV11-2 ASSHLAPRTLSGELF
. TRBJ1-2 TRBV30 AWSSIRDRGYYGYT
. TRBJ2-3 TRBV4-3 ASSPSASGSFSNTQY
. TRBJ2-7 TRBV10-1 ASSATDTYPYEQY
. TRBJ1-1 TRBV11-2 ASSPPVAAPRAF
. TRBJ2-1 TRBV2 ASSDGGTNEQF
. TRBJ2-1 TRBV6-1 ASSEGVAGVHEQF
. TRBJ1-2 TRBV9 ASSAFEGQGAIRGYT
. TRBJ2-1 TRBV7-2 ASSFDRGREQF
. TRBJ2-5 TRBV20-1 SARWIGTQY
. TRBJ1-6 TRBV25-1 ASLLRDTYNSPLH
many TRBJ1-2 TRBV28 ASSLGRAYGYT
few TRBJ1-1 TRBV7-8 ASSLGSETEAF
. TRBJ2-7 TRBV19 ASSLRDRSESSYEQY
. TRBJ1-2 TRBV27 ASSPSRGFGYT
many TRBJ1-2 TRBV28 ASSFLPRSNYGYT
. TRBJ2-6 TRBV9 ASSAPGQSFGANVLT